This T cell receptor (beta chain) comes out of a study of OX40 agonist ivuxolimab in advanced cancers. Study as a whole: With ivuxolimab, an agonistic anti-OX40 (CD134) antibody, patients were treated. Mean age about 60 years, range 23 to 79; about 81% male.

Using immunoSEQ multiplex PCR, the repertoire was profiled, and TCRdb retains in-frame clones only, with some absent. The sample shows roughly 67,000 clones, over 70% of them seen only once. V lost 2 bases to trimming and J lost 7 bases; unmatched junction nucleotides: 11. This CDR3 contains 16 residues. Germline lookup yields CDR1 MDHEN and CDR2 SYDVKM. The chain recombines TRBV28 with TRBJ1-2; 9 bases are shared with TRBD1. Here the sequenced sample was CD4+ or CD8+ T cells sorted from blood, taken in a trial of the OX40 agonist ivuxolimab. The clonotype was recovered from an adult with an advanced solid tumor such as melanoma, head and neck, liver or kidney cancer. In nucleotides, the CDR3 is TGTGCCAGCAGTTTAGGGACGGGACAGGGTGTGCGTGGCTACACCTTC. This sequence encodes CASSLGTGQGVRGYTF.